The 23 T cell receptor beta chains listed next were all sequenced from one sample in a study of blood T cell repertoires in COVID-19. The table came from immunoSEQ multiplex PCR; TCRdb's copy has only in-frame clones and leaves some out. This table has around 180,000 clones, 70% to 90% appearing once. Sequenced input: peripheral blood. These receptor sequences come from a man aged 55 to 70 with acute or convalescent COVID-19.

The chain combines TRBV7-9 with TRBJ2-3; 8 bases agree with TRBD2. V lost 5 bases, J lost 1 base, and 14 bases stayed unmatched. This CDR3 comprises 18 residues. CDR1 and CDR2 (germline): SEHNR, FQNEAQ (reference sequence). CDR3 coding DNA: TGTGCCAGCAGCCCCCCACCTGTCGGGAGGGAGGGCACAGATACGCAGTATTTT. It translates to CASSPPPVGREGTDTQYF.

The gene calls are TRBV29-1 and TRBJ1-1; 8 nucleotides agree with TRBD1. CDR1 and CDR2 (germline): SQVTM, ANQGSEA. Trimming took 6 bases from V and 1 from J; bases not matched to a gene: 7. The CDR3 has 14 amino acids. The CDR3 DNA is TGCAGCGTCGCGGACAGGGTTGGGAACACTGAAGCTTTCTTT. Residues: CSVADRVGNTEAFF.

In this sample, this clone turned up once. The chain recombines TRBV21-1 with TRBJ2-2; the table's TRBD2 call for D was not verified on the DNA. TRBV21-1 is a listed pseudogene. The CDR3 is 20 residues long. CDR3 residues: CASSKGGSRGSCFITGELFF. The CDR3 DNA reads TGTGCCAGCAGCAAAGGGGGTTCTCGCGGGAGTTGTTTTATCACCGGGGAGCTGTTTTTT.

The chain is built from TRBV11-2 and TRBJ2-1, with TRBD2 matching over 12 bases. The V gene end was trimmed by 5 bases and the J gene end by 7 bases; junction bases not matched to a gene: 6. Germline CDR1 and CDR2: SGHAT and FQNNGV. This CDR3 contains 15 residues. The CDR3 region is CASSLAGGPRNEQFF. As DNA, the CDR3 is TGTGCCAGCAGCCTAGCGGGAGGGCCTAGGAATGAGCAGTTCTTC.

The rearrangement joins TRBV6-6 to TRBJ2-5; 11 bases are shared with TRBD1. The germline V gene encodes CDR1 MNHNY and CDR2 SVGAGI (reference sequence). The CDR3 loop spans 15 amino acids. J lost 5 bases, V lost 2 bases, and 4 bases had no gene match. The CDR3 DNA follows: TGTGCCAGCAGTTACAGGACAGGGGGCGGCGAGACCCAGTACTTC. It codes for CASSYRTGGGETQYF.

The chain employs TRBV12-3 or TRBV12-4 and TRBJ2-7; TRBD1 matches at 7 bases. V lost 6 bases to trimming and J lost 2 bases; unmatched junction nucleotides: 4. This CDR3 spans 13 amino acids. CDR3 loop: CASSTGQPYEQYF. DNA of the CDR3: TGTGCCAGCAGCACGGGACAGCCCTACGAGCAGTACTTC.

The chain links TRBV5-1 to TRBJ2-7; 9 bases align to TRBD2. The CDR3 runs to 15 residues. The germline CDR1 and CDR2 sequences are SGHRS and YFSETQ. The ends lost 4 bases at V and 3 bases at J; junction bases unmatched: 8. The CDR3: CASSLAGGLYYEQYF. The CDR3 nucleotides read TGCGCCAGCAGCCTCGCGGGAGGGCTGTACTACGAGCAGTACTTC.

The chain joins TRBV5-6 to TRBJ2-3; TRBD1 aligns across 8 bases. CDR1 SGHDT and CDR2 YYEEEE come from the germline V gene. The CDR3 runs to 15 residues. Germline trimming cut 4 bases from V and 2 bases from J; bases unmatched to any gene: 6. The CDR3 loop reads CASSHRQGNTDTQYF. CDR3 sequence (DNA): TGTGCCAGCAGCCACAGACAGGGGAACACAGATACGCAGTATTTT.

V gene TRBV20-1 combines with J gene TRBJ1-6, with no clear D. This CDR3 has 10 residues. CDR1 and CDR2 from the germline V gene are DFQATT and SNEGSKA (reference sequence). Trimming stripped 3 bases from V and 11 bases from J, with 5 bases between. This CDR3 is CSASSPPLHF. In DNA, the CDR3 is TGCAGTGCTAGCAGTCCACCCCTCCACTTT.

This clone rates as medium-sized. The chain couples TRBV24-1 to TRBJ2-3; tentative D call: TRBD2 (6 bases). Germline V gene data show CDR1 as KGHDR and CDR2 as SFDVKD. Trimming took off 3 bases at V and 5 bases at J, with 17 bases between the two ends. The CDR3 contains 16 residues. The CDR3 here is CATSDGGEEGRDTQYF. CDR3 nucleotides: TGTGCCACCAGTGATGGAGGGGAAGAGGGGCGAGATACGCAGTATTTT.

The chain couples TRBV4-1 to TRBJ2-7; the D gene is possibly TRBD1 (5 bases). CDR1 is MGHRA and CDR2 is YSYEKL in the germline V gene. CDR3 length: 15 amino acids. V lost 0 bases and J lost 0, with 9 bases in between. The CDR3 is CASSQETGSSYEQYF. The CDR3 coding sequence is TGCGCCAGCAGCCAAGAAACAGGTAGCTCCTACGAGCAGTACTTC.

The CDR3 nucleotides read TGTGCCAGCAGCGTCGTCAGGGGACAAGGTCCTGGCTACACCTTC. Translating gives CASSVVRGQGPGYTF. V is TRBV9 and J is TRBJ1-2; D possibly corresponds to TRBD1 (6 bases). This CDR3 spans 15 amino acids. Between the trimmed V and J ends, which lost 2 bases and 7 bases, there was a span of 18 bases. CDR1 and CDR2 (germline): SGDLS, YYNGEE.

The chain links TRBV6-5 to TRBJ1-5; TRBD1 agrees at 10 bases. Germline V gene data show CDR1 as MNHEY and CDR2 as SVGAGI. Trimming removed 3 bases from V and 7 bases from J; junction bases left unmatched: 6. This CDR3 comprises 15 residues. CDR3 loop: CASSYRQGARQPQHF. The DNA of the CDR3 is TGTGCCAGCAGTTATCGACAGGGGGCGCGCCAGCCCCAGCATTTT.

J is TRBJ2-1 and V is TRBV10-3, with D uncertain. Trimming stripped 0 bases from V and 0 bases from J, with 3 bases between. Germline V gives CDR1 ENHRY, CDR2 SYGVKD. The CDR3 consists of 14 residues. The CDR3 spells CAISESSSYNEQFF. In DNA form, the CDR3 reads TGTGCCATCAGTGAGTCGAGCTCCTACAATGAGCAGTTCTTC.

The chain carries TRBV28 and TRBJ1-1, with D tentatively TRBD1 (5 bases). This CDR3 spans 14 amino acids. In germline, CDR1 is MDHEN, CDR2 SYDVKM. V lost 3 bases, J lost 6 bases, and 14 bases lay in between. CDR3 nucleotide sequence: TGTGCCAGCAGTTTCCCGAACACGGGGGCTGAAGCTTTCTTT. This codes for CASSFPNTGAEAFF.

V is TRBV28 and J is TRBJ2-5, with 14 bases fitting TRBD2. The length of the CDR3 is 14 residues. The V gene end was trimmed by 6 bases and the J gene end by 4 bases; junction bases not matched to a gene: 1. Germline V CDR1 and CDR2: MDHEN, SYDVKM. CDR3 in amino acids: CASRTSGRGETQYF. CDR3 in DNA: TGTGCCAGCAGGACTAGCGGGAGGGGAGAGACCCAGTACTTC.

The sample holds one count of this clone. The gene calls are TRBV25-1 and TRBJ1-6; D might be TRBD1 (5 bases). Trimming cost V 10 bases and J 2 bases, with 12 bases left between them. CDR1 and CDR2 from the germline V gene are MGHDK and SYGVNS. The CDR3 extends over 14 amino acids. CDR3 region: CATTTGAYNSPLHF. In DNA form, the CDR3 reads TGTGCCACAACTACGGGGGCCTATAATTCACCCCTCCACTTT.

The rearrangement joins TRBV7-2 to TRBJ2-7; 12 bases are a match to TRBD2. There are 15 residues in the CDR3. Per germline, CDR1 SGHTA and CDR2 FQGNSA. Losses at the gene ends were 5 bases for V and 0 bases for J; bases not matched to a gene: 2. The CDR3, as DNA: TGTGCCAGCAGCCGGACTAGCGGGAACTCCTACGAGCAGTACTTC. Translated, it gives CASSRTSGNSYEQYF. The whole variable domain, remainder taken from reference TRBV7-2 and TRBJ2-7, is GAGVSQSPSNKVTEKGKDVELRCDPISGHTALYWYRQSLGQGLEFLIYFQGNSAPDKSGLPSDRFSAERTGGSVSTLTIQRTQQEDSAVYLCASSRTSGNSYEQYFGPGTRLTVT.

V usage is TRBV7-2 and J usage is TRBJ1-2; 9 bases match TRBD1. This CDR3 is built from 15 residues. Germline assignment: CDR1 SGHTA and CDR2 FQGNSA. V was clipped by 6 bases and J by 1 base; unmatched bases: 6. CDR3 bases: TGTGCCAGCAGTCCGGACAGGGGATTTAACTATGGCTACACCTTC. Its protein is CASSPDRGFNYGYTF.

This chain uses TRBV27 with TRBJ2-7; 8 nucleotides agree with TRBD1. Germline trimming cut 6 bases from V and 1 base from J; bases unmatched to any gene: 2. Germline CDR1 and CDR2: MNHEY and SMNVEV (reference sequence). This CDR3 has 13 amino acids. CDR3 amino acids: CASRGDRSYEQYF. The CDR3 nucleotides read TGTGCCAGCAGAGGGGACAGGTCCTACGAGCAGTACTTC.

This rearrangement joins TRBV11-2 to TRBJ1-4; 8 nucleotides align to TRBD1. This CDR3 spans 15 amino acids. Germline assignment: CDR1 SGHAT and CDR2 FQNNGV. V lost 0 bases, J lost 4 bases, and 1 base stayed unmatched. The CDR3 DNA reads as TGTGCCAGCAGCTTAGAGGACAGGGTTAATGAAAAACTGTTTTTT. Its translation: CASSLEDRVNEKLFF.

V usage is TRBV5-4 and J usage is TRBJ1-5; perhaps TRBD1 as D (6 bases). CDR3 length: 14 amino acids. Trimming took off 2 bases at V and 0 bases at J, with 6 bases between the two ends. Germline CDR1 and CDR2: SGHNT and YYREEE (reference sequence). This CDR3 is CASSLQGSNQPQHF. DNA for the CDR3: TGTGCCAGCAGCTTACAGGGTAGCAATCAGCCCCAGCATTTT.

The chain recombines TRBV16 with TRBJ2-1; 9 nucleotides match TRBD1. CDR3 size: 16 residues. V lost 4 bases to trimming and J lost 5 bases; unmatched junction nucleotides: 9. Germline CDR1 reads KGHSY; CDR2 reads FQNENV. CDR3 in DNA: TGTGCCAGCAGCCCCGGGACAGGGTCCGAAAACAATGAGCAGTTCTTC. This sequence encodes CASSPGTGSENNEQFF. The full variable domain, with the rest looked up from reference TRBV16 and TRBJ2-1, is GEEVAQTPKHLVRGEGQKAKLYCAPIKGHSYVFWYQQVLKNEFKFLISFQNENVFDETGMPKERFSAKCLPNSPCSLEIQATKLEDSAVYFCASSPGTGSENNEQFFGPGTRLTVL.